The rows below give T cell receptor beta chains drawn from one sample of a study of blood T cells in healthy people across ages. TCRdb re-called the 5' RACE reads with MiXCR, one entry per CDR3 protein. Here the sample spans about 800,000 distinct CDR3 sequences, roughly 64% being singletons. The sequenced sample was blood. The receptor set was obtained from a man aged 25-45 years in good health. The CDR3 runs from the conserved cysteine through the conserved F or W. The D gene is left open where the match is weak. Rows give clone size only sometimes, using once, few, many, or a class for an expanded clone.

D: .
V: TRBV27
J: TRBJ1-1
length: 11
size: .
DNA: TGTGCCAGCAGCTCAGGGACTGAAGCTTTCTTT
CDR3: CASSSGTEAFF

D: .
V: TRBV5-1
J: TRBJ1-1
length: 15
size: .
DNA: TGCGCCAGCAGCTTGAGGCCTTCTGGGGACACTGAAGCTTTCTTT
CDR3: CASSLRPSGDTEAFF

D: .
V: TRBV11-2
J: TRBJ2-7
length: 14
size: once
DNA: TGTGCCAGCAGCTCGCGGGTTGGGGAAGCCGAGCAGTACTTC
CDR3: CASSSRVGEAEQYF

D: .
V: TRBV7-2
J: TRBJ1-1
length: 12
size: once
DNA: TGTGCCAGCAGCCTTTACAGGGATGAAGCTTTCTTT
CDR3: CASSLYRDEAFF

D: TRBD2
V: TRBV29-1
J: TRBJ2-5
length: 19
size: .
DNA: TGCAGCGTTGAAGCGTGGACAGGGCCACTAGCGGGGGGACAAGAGACCCAGTACTTC
CDR3: CSVEAWTGPLAGGQETQYF

D: TRBD2
V: TRBV15
J: TRBJ2-3
length: 13
size: few
DNA: TGTGCCACCCGAGCGGGGGGAACAGATACGCAGTATTTT
CDR3: CATRAGGTDTQYF

D: TRBD1
V: TRBV28
J: TRBJ1-2
length: 15
size: .
DNA: TGTGCCAGCAGTTTGTTACCGGGACAGGGGTCTGGCTACACCTTC
CDR3: CASSLLPGQGSGYTF

D: .
V: TRBV12-3/TRBV12-4
J: TRBJ2-7
length: 14
size: .
DNA: TGTGCCAGCAGTTCCCAGGACCCTTCCTACGAGCAGTACTTC
CDR3: CASSSQDPSYEQYF

D: .
V: TRBV30
J: TRBJ2-4
length: 13
size: .
DNA: TGTGCCTGGAGAGGGCAGAGCCTAAACATTCAGTACTTC
CDR3: CAWRGQSLNIQYF

D: .
V: TRBV30
J: TRBJ2-7
length: 13
size: .
DNA: TGTGCCTGGAGTCACCAACGCAGTGGCGAGCAGTACTTC
CDR3: CAWSHQRSGEQYF

D: TRBD1
V: TRBV7-9
J: TRBJ2-1
length: 17
size: few
DNA: TGTGCCAGCAGTCGACTCCCGGGACAGGGAACCTACAATGAGCAGTTCTTC
CDR3: CASSRLPGQGTYNEQFF

D: .
V: TRBV4-1
J: TRBJ2-7
length: 15
size: few
DNA: TGCGCCAGCAGCGTGAGGGGACCCCCGAACTACGAGCAGTACTTC
CDR3: CASSVRGPPNYEQYF

D: TRBD2
V: TRBV27
J: TRBJ2-7
length: 13
size: many
DNA: TGTGCCAGCAGCCCTACTAGCGGGGCCGAGCAGTACTTC
CDR3: CASSPTSGAEQYF

D: .
V: TRBV29-1
J: TRBJ1-1
length: 14
size: few
DNA: TGCAGCGTTGAATCCCGGGCGGCGAACACTGAAGCTTTCTTT
CDR3: CSVESRAANTEAFF

D: .
V: TRBV20-1
J: TRBJ2-7
length: 13
size: few
DNA: TGCAGTGCTCACCCTCGGTCTAGCTACGAGCAGTACTTC
CDR3: CSAHPRSSYEQYF

D: TRBD1
V: TRBV7-2
J: TRBJ2-7
length: 15
size: .
DNA: TGTGCCAGCAGCCCACGGTCCGGACAGGCCTACGAGCAGTACTTC
CDR3: CASSPRSGQAYEQYF

D: TRBD2
V: TRBV29-1
J: TRBJ2-5
length: 13
size: .
DNA: TGCAGCGCCGGGAGGGAGGGAGCAGAGACCCAGTACTTC
CDR3: CSAGREGAETQYF

D: .
V: TRBV6-2/TRBV6-3
J: TRBJ2-1
length: 13
size: .
DNA: TGTGCCAGCAGTTACTCTGTGACACCTGCACGGTTCTTC
CDR3: CASSYSVTPARFF

D: TRBD1
V: TRBV30
J: TRBJ1-2
length: 15
size: .
DNA: TGTGCCGCAACAGGGGGACAGGGGTCAGAAATGGGCTACACCTTC
CDR3: CAATGGQGSEMGYTF

D: TRBD1
V: TRBV7-2
J: TRBJ1-2
length: 15
size: .
DNA: TGTGCCAGCACCCAGATGACAGGGTCCCACTATGGCTACACCTTC
CDR3: CASTQMTGSHYGYTF

D: TRBD2
V: TRBV20-1
J: TRBJ2-7
length: 14
size: .
DNA: TGCAGTGCTCGGGCTAGCGGGGGTCCCTACGAGCAGTACTTC
CDR3: CSARASGGPYEQYF

D: TRBD1
V: TRBV6-2/TRBV6-3
J: TRBJ2-1
length: 13
size: few
DNA: TGTGCCAGCGGACGGACAGGGACGGATGAGCAGTTCTTC
CDR3: CASGRTGTDEQFF

D: .
V: TRBV6-2/TRBV6-3
J: TRBJ1-5
length: 15
size: once
DNA: TGTGCCAGCAACTGGACCCCAAAGGCTCCACAGCCCCAGCATTTT
CDR3: CASNWTPKAPQPQHF

D: .
V: TRBV7-8
J: TRBJ2-7
length: 13
size: few
DNA: TGTGCCAGCAGTTCAATACCTTTAGGGGAGCAGTACTTC
CDR3: CASSSIPLGEQYF

D: .
V: TRBV27
J: TRBJ2-3
length: 13
size: .
DNA: TGTGCCAGCAACTACCGGGGCACAGATACGCAGTATTTT
CDR3: CASNYRGTDTQYF

D: TRBD2
V: TRBV29-1
J: TRBJ2-1
length: 15
size: .
DNA: TGCAGCGTTGAAGGACTAGCAGATGCATGGAATGAGCAGTTCTTC
CDR3: CSVEGLADAWNEQFF

D: TRBD2
V: TRBV29-1
J: TRBJ2-7
length: 14
size: few
DNA: TGCAGCGTCGAGACTAGCGGGAGTGCTGGCGAGCAGTACTTC
CDR3: CSVETSGSAGEQYF

D: TRBD1
V: TRBV20-1
J: TRBJ1-2
length: 14
size: .
DNA: TGCAGTGCTGGTACAGGGGATTTACTATGGGACTACACCTTC
CDR3: CSAGTGDLLWDYTF

D: .
V: TRBV20-1
J: TRBJ2-5
length: 14
size: .
DNA: TGCAGTGCTTTGGACTCAGAGAATCCCAATGAGCAGTACTTC
CDR3: CSALDSENPNEQYF

D: .
V: TRBV2
J: TRBJ2-5
length: 13
size: .
DNA: TGTGCCAGCAGTGGGGACACGGGGAATGAGCAGTACTTC
CDR3: CASSGDTGNEQYF

D: .
V: TRBV4-2
J: TRBJ2-1
length: 17
size: .
DNA: TGTGCCAGCAGCCAAGAAGTTGCTGGCCTGAAGGCAGTTGAGCAGTTCTTC
CDR3: CASSQEVAGLKAVEQFF

D: TRBD1
V: TRBV6-2/TRBV6-3
J: TRBJ1-6
length: 13
size: .
DNA: TGTGCCAGCAGGGGACAGGGTCGTTCACCCCTCCACTTT
CDR3: CASRGQGRSPLHF

D: .
V: TRBV28
J: TRBJ2-1
length: 13
size: few
DNA: TGTGCCACCGGGGGGCATCCTTTGAATGAGCAGTTCTTC
CDR3: CATGGHPLNEQFF

D: TRBD1
V: TRBV7-9
J: TRBJ1-2
length: 16
size: .
DNA: TGTGCCAGCAGCAGACAGGGGGGCGCCCCCAACTATGGCTACACCTTC
CDR3: CASSRQGGAPNYGYTF

D: TRBD2
V: TRBV4-2
J: TRBJ2-2
length: 16
size: .
DNA: TGTGCCAGCAGGGCATCACTAGCGGATCACACCGGGGAGCTGTTTTTT
CDR3: CASRASLADHTGELFF

D: .
V: TRBV25-1
J: TRBJ2-7
length: 13
size: once
DNA: TGTGTCAGCAGTGAAGGAAGGGTAAACGAGCAGTACTTC
CDR3: CVSSEGRVNEQYF

D: .
V: TRBV10-3
J: TRBJ2-7
length: 12
size: .
DNA: TGTGCCATCCGGGTATATGGGGACGAGCAGTACTTC
CDR3: CAIRVYGDEQYF

D: TRBD2
V: TRBV20-1
J: TRBJ2-5
length: 15
size: .
DNA: TGCAGTGCTAGGGGACCGGGACTAGCGGAAGAGACCCAGTACTTC
CDR3: CSARGPGLAEETQYF

D: .
V: TRBV29-1
J: TRBJ1-2
length: 11
size: .
DNA: TGCAGCGTCACCGTACAGGGAGGCTACACCTTC
CDR3: CSVTVQGGYTF

D: .
V: TRBV20-1
J: TRBJ1-2
length: 12
size: .
DNA: TGCAGTGCCGCGACTTCATCCTATGGCTACACCTTC
CDR3: CSAATSSYGYTF

D: .
V: TRBV27
J: TRBJ1-6
length: 12
size: .
DNA: TGTGCCAGCAGTTTTGGGCTTGGACCCCTCCACTTT
CDR3: CASSFGLGPLHF

D: TRBD2
V: TRBV6-2/TRBV6-3
J: TRBJ2-1
length: 16
size: many
DNA: TGTGCCAGCAGACCTACTACTAGCGGGGGCTACAATGAGCAGTTCTTC
CDR3: CASRPTTSGGYNEQFF

D: TRBD1
V: TRBV7-2
J: TRBJ2-7
length: 14
size: .
DNA: TGTGCCAGCAGCTGGGGGACAGCATCCTACGAGCAGTACTTC
CDR3: CASSWGTASYEQYF

D: TRBD2
V: TRBV15
J: TRBJ2-1
length: 17
size: .
DNA: TGTGCCACCAGCAGAGATACATTAGCGGGAGGAAACAATGAGCAGTTCTTC
CDR3: CATSRDTLAGGNNEQFF

D: TRBD2
V: TRBV12-3/TRBV12-4
J: TRBJ2-3
length: 16
size: .
DNA: TGTGCCAGCAGCCACGAAACTAGCGGCGGGGCAGATACGCAGTATTTT
CDR3: CASSHETSGGADTQYF

D: .
V: TRBV20-1
J: TRBJ2-7
length: 13
size: few
DNA: TGCAGTGCCAGGGCAGTCATCCCCTACGAGCAGTACTTC
CDR3: CSARAVIPYEQYF

D: .
V: TRBV6-2/TRBV6-3
J: TRBJ2-1
length: 12
size: .
DNA: TGTGCCAGCAGTTGGGGTTTTGGGGAGCAGTTCTTC
CDR3: CASSWGFGEQFF

D: .
V: TRBV20-1
J: TRBJ2-5
length: 11
size: .
DNA: TGCAGTGCGTCGCTTGCGGAGACCCAGTACTTC
CDR3: CSASLAETQYF

D: .
V: TRBV29-1
J: TRBJ1-2
length: 12
size: few
DNA: TGCAGCGTTAAGCAGGGGAACTATGGCTACACCTTC
CDR3: CSVKQGNYGYTF

D: TRBD1
V: TRBV12-3/TRBV12-4
J: TRBJ1-4
length: 15
size: .
DNA: TGTGCCAGCAGTTTAGAGGGGACAGGGGAAGAAAAACTGTTTTTT
CDR3: CASSLEGTGEEKLFF

D: .
V: TRBV29-1
J: TRBJ2-1
length: 15
size: once
DNA: TGCAGCGTGGCCCTCCTAGCATGGGGGGACAATGAGCAGTTCTTC
CDR3: CSVALLAWGDNEQFF

D: TRBD1
V: TRBV27
J: TRBJ2-3
length: 15
size: .
DNA: TGTGCCAGCAGCTGTGGGACAGGAATGGCAGATACGCAGTATTTT
CDR3: CASSCGTGMADTQYF

D: TRBD2
V: TRBV3-1
J: TRBJ2-1
length: 15
size: .
DNA: TGTGCCAGCAGCCAAGAGGCGGGAGCGGGCAATGGGCAGTTCTTC
CDR3: CASSQEAGAGNGQFF

D: .
V: TRBV7-9
J: TRBJ2-7
length: 20
size: few
DNA: TGTGCCAGCAGCCTCATCGGGGGCAGCGGGCTAGGAGCGGCTACCTACGAGCAGTACTTC
CDR3: CASSLIGGSGLGAATYEQYF

D: .
V: TRBV20-1
J: TRBJ1-2
length: 13
size: few
DNA: TGCAGTGCTCCGGCCGCGGACAGCTATGGCTACACCTTC
CDR3: CSAPAADSYGYTF